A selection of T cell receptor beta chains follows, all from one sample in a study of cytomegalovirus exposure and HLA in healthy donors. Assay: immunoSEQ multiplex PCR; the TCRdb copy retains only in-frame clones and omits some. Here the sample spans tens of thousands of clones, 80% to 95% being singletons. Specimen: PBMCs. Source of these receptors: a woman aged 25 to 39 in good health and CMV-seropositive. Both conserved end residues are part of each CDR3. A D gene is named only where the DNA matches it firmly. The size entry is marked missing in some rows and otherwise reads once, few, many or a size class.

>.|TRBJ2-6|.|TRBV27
CASSFGGGGANVLTF
TGTGCCAGCAGTTTTGGGGGAGGTGGGGCCAACGTCCTGACTTTC
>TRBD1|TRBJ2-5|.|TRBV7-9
CASNELQGAGIETQYF
TGTGCCAGCAACGAACTACAGGGGGCGGGAATAGAGACCCAGTACTTC
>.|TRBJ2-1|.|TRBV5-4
CASSPGLAGISSYNEQFF
TGTGCCAGCAGCCCAGGACTTGCGGGCATCAGCTCCTACAATGAGCAGTTCTTC
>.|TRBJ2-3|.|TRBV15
CATSRDLHRVQYF
TGTGCCACCAGCAGAGACCTCCACCGAGTGCAGTATTTT
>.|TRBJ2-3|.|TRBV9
CASSVVAFDTQYF
TGTGCCAGCAGCGTAGTAGCTTTCGATACGCAGTATTTT
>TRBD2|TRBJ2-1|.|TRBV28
CASSFITHGAGGRDEQFF
TGTGCCAGCAGTTTCATCACTCACGGGGCGGGAGGGAGAGATGAGCAGTTCTTC
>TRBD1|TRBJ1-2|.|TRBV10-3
CAITPDRGWGYGYTF
TGTGCCATCACCCCGGACAGGGGCTGGGGCTATGGCTACACCTTC
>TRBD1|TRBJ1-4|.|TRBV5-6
CASSLGQGINEKLFF
TGTGCCAGCAGCTTGGGACAGGGGATTAATGAAAAACTGTTTTTT
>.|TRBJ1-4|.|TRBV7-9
CASSSDHRVANEKLFF
TGTGCCAGCAGCTCAGATCACAGGGTTGCTAATGAAAAACTGTTTTTT
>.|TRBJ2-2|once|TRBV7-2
CASSLYSRFKGTGELFF
TGTGCCAGCAGCTTATACTCGAGGTTCAAGGGGACCGGGGAGCTGTTTTTT
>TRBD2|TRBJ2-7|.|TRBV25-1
CASSGPGTSGYEQYF
TGTGCCAGCAGTGGACCCGGGACTAGCGGATACGAGCAGTACTTC
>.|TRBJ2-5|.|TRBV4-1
CASSQGAVPGTQYF
TGCGCCAGCAGCCAAGGAGCGGTCCCGGGGACCCAGTACTTC
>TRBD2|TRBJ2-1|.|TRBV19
CASSRTLAGGVGDEQFF
TGTGCCAGTAGTAGGACTCTAGCGGGAGGCGTCGGCGATGAGCAGTTCTTC
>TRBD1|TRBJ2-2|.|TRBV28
CASNYRQGDTGELFF
TGTGCCAGCAATTACCGACAGGGTGACACCGGGGAGCTGTTTTTT
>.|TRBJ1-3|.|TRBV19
CASSLSSIRSSGNTIYF
TGTGCCAGTAGTCTATCCTCCATCCGAAGCTCTGGAAACACCATATATTTT
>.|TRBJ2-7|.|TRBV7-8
CASSLAVSSYEQYF
TGTGCCAGCAGCTTAGCGGTTAGCTCCTACGAGCAGTACTTC
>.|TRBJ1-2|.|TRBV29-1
CSVDRAYYGYTF
TGCAGCGTTGACAGGGCGTACTATGGCTACACCTTC
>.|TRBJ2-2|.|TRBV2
CASSKNTGELFF
TGTGCCAGCTCCAAGAACACCGGGGAGCTGTTTTTT
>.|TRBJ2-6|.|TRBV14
CASSQGRGHISGANVLTF
TGTGCCAGCAGCCAAGGGAGGGGTCATATCTCTGGGGCCAACGTCCTGACTTTC
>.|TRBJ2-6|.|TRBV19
CASSIETISGANVLTF
TGTGCCAGTAGTATCGAGACAATCTCTGGGGCCAACGTCCTGACTTTC
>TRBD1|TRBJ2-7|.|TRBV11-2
CASSLGQGLVSEQYF
TGTGCCAGCAGCTTAGGACAGGGGTTGGTCAGCGAGCAGTACTTC
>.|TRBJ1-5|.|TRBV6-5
CASSQQSTNQPQHF
TGTGCCAGCAGCCAACAGTCGACCAATCAGCCCCAGCATTTT
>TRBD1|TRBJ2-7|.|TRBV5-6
CASSHLGQPVEQYF
TGTGCCAGCAGCCATCTGGGACAGCCGGTGGAGCAGTACTTC
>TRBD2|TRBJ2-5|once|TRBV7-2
CASSQGLASQETQYF
TGTGCCAGCAGCCAGGGACTAGCGTCACAAGAGACCCAGTACTTC
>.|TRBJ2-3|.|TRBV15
CATSRGLTDTQYF
TGTGCCACCAGCAGAGGGCTTACGGATACGCAGTATTTT
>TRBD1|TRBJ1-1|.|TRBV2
CASRGTGGNTEAFF
TGTGCCAGCAGAGGAACAGGGGGCAACACTGAAGCTTTCTTT
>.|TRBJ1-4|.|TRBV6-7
CASTVGVEPREEKLFF
TGTGCCAGCACGGTGGGGGTTGAGCCCCGGGAGGAAAAACTGTTTTTT
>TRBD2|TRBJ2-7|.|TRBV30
CAWSVAGALGEQYF
TGTGCCTGGAGTGTAGCGGGAGCCCTCGGCGAGCAGTACTTC
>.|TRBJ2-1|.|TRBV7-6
CASSNELAQSSYNEQFF
TGTGCCAGCAGCAATGAGCTAGCGCAGAGCTCCTACAATGAGCAGTTCTTC
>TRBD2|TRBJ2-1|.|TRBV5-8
CASSTGTSYYNEQFF
TGTGCCAGCAGCACCGGGACTAGCTACTACAATGAGCAGTTCTTC
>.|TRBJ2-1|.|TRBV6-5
CASSYSMGGEQFF
TGTGCCAGCAGTTACTCGATGGGAGGTGAGCAGTTCTTC
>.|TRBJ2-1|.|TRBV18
CASSPIAISYNEQFF
TGTGCCAGCTCCCCAATAGCGATCTCCTACAATGAGCAGTTCTTC
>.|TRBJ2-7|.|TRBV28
CASSFSYEQYF
TGTGCCAGCAGCTTTTCCTACGAGCAGTACTTC
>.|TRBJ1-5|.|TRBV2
CASSLTVISNQPQHF
TGTGCCAGCAGTTTGACAGTTATTAGCAATCAGCCCCAGCATTTT
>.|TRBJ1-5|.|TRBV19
CASSKVQGILEPQHF
TGTGCCAGTAGTAAGGTGCAGGGAATATTGGAGCCCCAGCATTTT
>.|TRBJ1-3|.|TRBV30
CAWSVRGTSGNTIYF
TGTGCCTGGAGTGTACGGGGGACCTCTGGAAACACCATATATTTT
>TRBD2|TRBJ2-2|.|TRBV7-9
CASSLVSPWREAGTGELFF
TGTGCCAGCAGCTTAGTGTCCCCCTGGCGGGAGGCCGGGACCGGGGAGCTGTTTTTT
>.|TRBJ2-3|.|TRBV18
CASSHNRDNRGTDTQYF
TGTGCCAGCTCACACAACCGGGACAACAGAGGCACAGATACGCAGTATTTT
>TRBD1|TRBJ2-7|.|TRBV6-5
CASSYSGTGGSEQYF
TGTGCCAGCAGTTACTCGGGGACAGGGGGCAGCGAGCAGTACTTC